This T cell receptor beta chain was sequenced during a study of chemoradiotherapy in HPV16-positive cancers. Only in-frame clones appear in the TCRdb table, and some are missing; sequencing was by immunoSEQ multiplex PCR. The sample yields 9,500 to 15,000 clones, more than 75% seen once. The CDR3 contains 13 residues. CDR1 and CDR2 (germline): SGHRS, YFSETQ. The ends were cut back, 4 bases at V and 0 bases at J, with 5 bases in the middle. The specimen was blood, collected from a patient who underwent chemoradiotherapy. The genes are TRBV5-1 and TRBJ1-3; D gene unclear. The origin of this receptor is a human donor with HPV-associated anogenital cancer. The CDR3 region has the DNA TGCGCCAGCAGCCTCGGCTCTGGAAACACCATATATTTT. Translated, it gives CASSLGSGNTIYF.